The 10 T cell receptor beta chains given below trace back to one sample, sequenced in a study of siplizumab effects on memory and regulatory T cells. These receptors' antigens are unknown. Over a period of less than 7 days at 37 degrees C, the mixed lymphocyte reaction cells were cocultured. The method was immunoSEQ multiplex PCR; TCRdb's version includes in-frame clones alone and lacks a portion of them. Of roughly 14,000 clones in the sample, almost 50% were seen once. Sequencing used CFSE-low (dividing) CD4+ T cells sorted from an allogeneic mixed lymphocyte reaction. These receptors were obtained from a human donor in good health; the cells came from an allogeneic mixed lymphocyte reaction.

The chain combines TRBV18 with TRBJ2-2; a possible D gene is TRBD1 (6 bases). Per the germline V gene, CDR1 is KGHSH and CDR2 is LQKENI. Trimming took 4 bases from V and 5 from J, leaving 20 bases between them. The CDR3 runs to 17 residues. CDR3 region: CASSRVTEGHRTGELFF. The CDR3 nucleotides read TGTGCCAGCTCACGGGTTACTGAGGGACACCGAACCGGGGAGCTGTTTTTT.

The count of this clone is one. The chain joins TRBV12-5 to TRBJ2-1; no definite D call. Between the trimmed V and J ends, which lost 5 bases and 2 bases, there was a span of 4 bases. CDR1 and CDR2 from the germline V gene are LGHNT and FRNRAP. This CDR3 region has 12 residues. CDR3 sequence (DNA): TGTGCTAGTGGTAGGGCCTACAATGAGCAGTTCTTC. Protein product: CASGRAYNEQFF.

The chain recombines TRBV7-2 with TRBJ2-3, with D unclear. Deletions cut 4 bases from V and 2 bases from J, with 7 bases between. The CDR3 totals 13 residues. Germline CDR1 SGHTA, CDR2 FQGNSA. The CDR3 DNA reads TGTGCCAGCAGCTCAACCTACACAGATACGCAGTATTTT. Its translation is CASSSTYTDTQYF.

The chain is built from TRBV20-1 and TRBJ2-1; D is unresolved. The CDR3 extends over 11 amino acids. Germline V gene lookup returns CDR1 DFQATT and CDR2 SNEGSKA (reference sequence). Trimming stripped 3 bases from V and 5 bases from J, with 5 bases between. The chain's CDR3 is CSARVNNEQFF. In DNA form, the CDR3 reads TGCAGTGCTAGGGTGAACAATGAGCAGTTCTTC.

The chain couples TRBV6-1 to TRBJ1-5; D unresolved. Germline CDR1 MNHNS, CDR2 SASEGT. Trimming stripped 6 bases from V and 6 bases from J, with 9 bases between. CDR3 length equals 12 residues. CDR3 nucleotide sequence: TGTGCCAGCAGCCGGCGTGCTCAGCCCCAGCATTTT. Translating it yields CASSRRAQPQHF.

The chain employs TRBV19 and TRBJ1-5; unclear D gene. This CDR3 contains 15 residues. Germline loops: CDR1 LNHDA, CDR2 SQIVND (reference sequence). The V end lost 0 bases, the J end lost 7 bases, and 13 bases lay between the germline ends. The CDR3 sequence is CASSIDSRAGQPQHF. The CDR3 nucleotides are TGTGCCAGTAGTATAGACTCCCGGGCCGGACAGCCCCAGCATTTT.

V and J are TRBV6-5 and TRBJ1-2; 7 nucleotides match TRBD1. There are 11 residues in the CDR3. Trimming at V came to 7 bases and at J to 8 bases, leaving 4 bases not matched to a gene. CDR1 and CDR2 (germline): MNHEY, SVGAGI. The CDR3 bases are TGTGCCAGCACCCAGGGGGTAGGCTACACCTTC. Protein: CASTQGVGYTF.

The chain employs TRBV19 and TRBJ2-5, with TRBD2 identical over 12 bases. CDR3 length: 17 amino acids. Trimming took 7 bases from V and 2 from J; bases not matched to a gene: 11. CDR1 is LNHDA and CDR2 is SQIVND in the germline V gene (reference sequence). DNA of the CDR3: TGTGCCAGTACCAAAGGGACTAGCGGGCGGACACAAGAGACCCAGTACTTC. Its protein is CASTKGTSGRTQETQYF.

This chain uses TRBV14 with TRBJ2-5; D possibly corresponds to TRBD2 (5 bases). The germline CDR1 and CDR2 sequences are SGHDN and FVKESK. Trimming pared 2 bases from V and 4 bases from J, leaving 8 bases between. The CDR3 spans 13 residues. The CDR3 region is CASSQSGLETQYF. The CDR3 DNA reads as TGTGCCAGCAGCCAATCGGGGTTAGAGACCCAGTACTTC.

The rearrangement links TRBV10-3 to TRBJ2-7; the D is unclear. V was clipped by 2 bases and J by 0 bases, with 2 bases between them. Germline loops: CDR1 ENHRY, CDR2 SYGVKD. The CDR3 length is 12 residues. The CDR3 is CAISESSYEQYF. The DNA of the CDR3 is TGTGCCATCAGTGAGAGCTCCTACGAGCAGTACTTC.